This passage covers 7 T cell receptor beta chains from one sample sequenced in a study of response to subunit inactivated influenza vaccine. TCRdb re-called the RT-PCR reads through MiXCR, storing one row per CDR3 protein. The table has about 700,000 distinct CDR3 sequences, 15% to 19% seen once. The sample in question was PBMCs from blood, obtained 11 to 12 days after vaccination. Every receptor here comes from a man aged 50 to 59 who received an inactivated influenza vaccine.

The J gene is TRBJ2-5, the V gene TRBV29-1; no reliable D call. Germline V gene lookup returns CDR1 SQVTM and CDR2 ANQGSEA. The CDR3 is 12 amino acids. V lost 7 bases and J 5 bases, leaving 14 bases between the germline ends. The CDR3 nucleotides are TGCAGCGCGGGTCCGGGTCCGGAGACCCAGTACTTC. Translated: CSAGPGPETQYF.

This clonotype was seen at least ten times. The chain joins TRBV27 to TRBJ1-2; 8 bases fit TRBD1. Germline CDR1 is MNHEY and CDR2 is SMNVEV (reference sequence). Germline trimming cut 6 bases from V and 7 bases from J; bases unmatched to any gene: 10. The CDR3 is 14 residues long. The chain's CDR3 is CASSELGQGRGYTF. The CDR3 DNA reads as TGTGCCAGCAGCGAGCTCGGACAGGGACGTGGCTACACCTTC.

This chain joins TRBV19 and TRBJ2-1; a weak D match, TRBD1 (6 bases). This CDR3 comprises 12 residues. V dropped 4 bases and J dropped 8 bases, with 9 bases sitting between them. Germline values: CDR1 LNHDA, CDR2 SQIVND (reference sequence). DNA of the CDR3: TGTGCCAGTAGTACCACAGGGTATGAGCAGTTCTTC. This encodes CASSTTGYEQFF.

The chain employs TRBV28 and TRBJ2-1, with 15 bases aligning to TRBD2. Trimming took 5 bases from V and 7 from J; bases not matched to a gene: 12. CDR1 MDHEN and CDR2 SYDVKM come from the germline V gene. This CDR3 is built from 18 residues. CDR3 loop: CASSQGLAGGTTFNEQFF. CDR3 DNA: TGTGCCAGCAGTCAGGGACTAGCGGGGGGCACCACTTTTAATGAGCAGTTCTTC.

The chain combines TRBV20-1 with TRBJ2-7; D perhaps matches TRBD1 (6 bases). Looked up from germline, CDR1 is DFQATT and CDR2 is SNEGSKA (reference sequence). The V gene lost 0 bases and the J gene lost 0 bases, with 12 bases spanning the gap. The CDR3 sequence is 15 residues long. This chain's CDR3 is CSARDATGNSYEQYF. CDR3 DNA sequence: TGCAGTGCTAGAGACGCAACAGGGAACTCCTACGAGCAGTACTTC.

There are many counts of this clonotype. V usage is TRBV25-1 and J usage is TRBJ2-1; D not resolved. The ends were cut back, 3 bases at V and 8 bases at J, with 5 bases in the middle. The CDR3 sequence is 11 residues long. The germline V gene has CDR1 MGHDK and CDR2 SYGVNS. Here the CDR3 reads CASSDVHEQFF. The CDR3 DNA sequence: TGTGCCAGCAGTGATGTCCATGAGCAGTTCTTC.

V is TRBV7-2 and J is TRBJ2-5; 8 nucleotides align to TRBD1. J gave up 6 bases and V 5 bases, and 8 bases lay outside the gene matches. This CDR3 is built from 14 residues. Germline lookup yields CDR1 SGHTA and CDR2 FQGNSA. CDR3 amino acids: CASSPGQGSKTQYF. The CDR3 coding sequence is TGTGCCAGCAGCCCAGGACAGGGTTCGAAGACCCAGTACTTC.